This T cell receptor beta chain derives from a study of blood T cell repertoires in COVID-19. In the study overall: Sample material is recorded as cDNA or gDNA derived from T cells, B-cell-depleted T cells, or PBMCs.

The participants were between about 18 and 90 years old and came from some 23 US areas. Cohort placement rested on clinical history that participants reported themselves. Sequenced by immunoSEQ multiplex PCR; TCRdb stores in-frame clones only, minus some. The sample has approximately 230,000 clones; roughly nine tenths are singletons. CDR3 length: 16 amino acids. Trimming at V came to 2 bases and at J to 4 bases, leaving 8 bases not matched to a gene. Germline values: CDR1 LGHDT, CDR2 YNNKEL (reference sequence). This TCR was sampled from a woman aged 25 to 39 with acute COVID-19. The chain couples TRBV3-1 (or the pseudogene TRBV3-2) to TRBJ1-2; TRBD1 agrees at 9 bases. Sequenced: PBMCs or T cells enriched from blood (not recorded which). The CDR3 sequence: CASSQSGTGRSYGYTF. The DNA for the CDR3 is TGTGCCAGCAGCCAATCTGGGACAGGGAGATCCTATGGCTACACCTTC.